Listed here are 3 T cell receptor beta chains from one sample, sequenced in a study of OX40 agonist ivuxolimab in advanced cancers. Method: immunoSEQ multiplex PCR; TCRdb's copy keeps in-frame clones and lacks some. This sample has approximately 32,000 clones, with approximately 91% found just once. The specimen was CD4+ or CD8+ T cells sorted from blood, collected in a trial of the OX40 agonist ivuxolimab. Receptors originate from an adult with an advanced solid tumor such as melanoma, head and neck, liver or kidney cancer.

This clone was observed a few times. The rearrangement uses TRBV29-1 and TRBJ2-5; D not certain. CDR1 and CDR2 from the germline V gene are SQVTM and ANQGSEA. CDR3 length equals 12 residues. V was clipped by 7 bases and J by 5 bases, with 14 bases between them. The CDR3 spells CSAPDGEETQYF. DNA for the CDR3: TGCAGCGCCCCGGACGGTGAGGAGACCCAGTACTTC.

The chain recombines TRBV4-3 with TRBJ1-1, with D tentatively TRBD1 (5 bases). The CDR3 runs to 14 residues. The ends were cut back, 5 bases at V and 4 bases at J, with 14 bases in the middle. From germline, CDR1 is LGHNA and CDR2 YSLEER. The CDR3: CASSGGGMVTEAFF. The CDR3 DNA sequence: TGCGCCAGCAGCGGCGGGGGAATGGTCACTGAAGCTTTCTTT.

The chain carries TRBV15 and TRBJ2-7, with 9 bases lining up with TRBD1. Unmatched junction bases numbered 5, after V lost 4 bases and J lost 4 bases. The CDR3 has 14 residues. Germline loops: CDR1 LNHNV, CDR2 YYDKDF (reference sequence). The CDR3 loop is CATSNRDRVYEQYF. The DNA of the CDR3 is TGTGCCACCAGCAACCGGGACAGGGTGTACGAGCAGTACTTC.